Listed below are T cell receptor beta chains from one sample, sequenced in a study of blood T cell repertoires in COVID-19. The table came from immunoSEQ multiplex PCR; TCRdb's copy has only in-frame clones and leaves some out. The data show about 180,000 clones, approximately 80% seen once. The sample was PBMCs or T cells enriched from blood (not recorded which). The receptors derive from a man over 45 who had recovered from COVID-19. The CDR3 runs from the conserved cysteine through the conserved F or W. A D gene is named only where the DNA matches it firmly. Some rows mark clone size as missing; the rest say once, few, many or name a class of expanded clone.

clone size	V gene	J gene	D gene	CDR3 protein	CDR3 DNA
NA	TRBV5-1	TRBJ2-5	NA	CASSTGQGGQETQYF	TGCGCCAGCAGCACTGGCCAGGGAGGACAAGAGACCCAGTACTTC
NA	TRBV3-1/TRBV3-2	TRBJ1-3	NA	CASSQEYRAGNTIYF	TGTGCCAGCAGCCAAGAGTACAGGGCTGGAAACACCATATATTTT
NA	TRBV25-1	TRBJ1-2	NA	CASSDQREAYGYTF	TGTGCCAGCAGTGATCAGCGGGAGGCCTATGGCTACACCTTC
NA	TRBV6-5	TRBJ2-1	NA	CASKRTLSYNEQFF	TGTGCCAGCAAACGGACACTATCCTACAATGAGCAGTTCTTC
NA	TRBV11-2	TRBJ2-1	TRBD1	CASTQNVGQGGNEQFF	TGTGCCAGCACCCAAAACGTGGGACAGGGAGGGAATGAGCAGTTCTTC
NA	TRBV5-1	TRBJ1-1	NA	CASSRMTAGTEAFF	TGCGCCAGCAGCCGAATGACAGCGGGCACTGAAGCTTTCTTT
few	TRBV5-1	TRBJ1-5	TRBD1	CASNPGQGARNQPQHF	TGCGCCAGCAACCCGGGACAGGGGGCACGGAATCAGCCCCAGCATTTT
NA	TRBV30	TRBJ1-4	NA	CAWRTLDWSEKLFF	TGTGCCTGGAGGACCTTGGACTGGAGTGAAAAACTGTTTTTT
NA	TRBV4-1	TRBJ1-1	NA	CASSQNLQGAEAFF	TGCGCCAGCAGCCAAAATCTACAGGGCGCTGAAGCTTTCTTT
NA	TRBV9	TRBJ1-6	NA	CASSVEGYNSPLHF	TGTGCCAGCAGCGTGGAGGGCTATAATTCACCCCTCCACTTT
NA	TRBV7-9	TRBJ1-1	NA	CASSLGGSEAFF	TGTGCCAGCAGCTTAGGAGGGTCTGAAGCTTTCTTT
NA	TRBV27	TRBJ1-5	TRBD1	CASSPRTGGGYQPQHF	TGTGCCAGCAGTCCAAGGACAGGGGGAGGTTATCAGCCCCAGCATTTT
NA	TRBV19	TRBJ1-1	NA	CASNGRGTLNTEAFF	TGTGCCAGTAATGGTCGCGGAACTTTGAACACTGAAGCTTTCTTT